Listed below are T cell receptor beta chains from one sample, sequenced in a study of cytomegalovirus exposure and HLA in healthy donors. Profiled with immunoSEQ multiplex PCR; TCRdb holds only in-frame clones, not every one. Here the sample spans tens of thousands of clones, approximately 75% being singletons. Sequences were obtained from PBMCs. These receptors all come from a woman aged 40 to 50 in good health and CMV-seropositive. CDR3s include the opening cysteine and the closing phenylalanine or tryptophan. A D gene is named only where the DNA matches it firmly. Part of the rows lack a size; the others show once, few, many or a class for expanded clones.

J,size,D,V,DNA,CDR3
TRBJ1-2,-,TRBD1,TRBV5-1,TGCGCCAGCAGCTTAACAGGGGGGAGCGGCTACACCTTC,CASSLTGGSGYTF
TRBJ1-1,few,-,TRBV5-6,TGTGCCAGCAGCTTGGGGGGGGTAAACACTGAAGCTTTCTTT,CASSLGGVNTEAFF
TRBJ2-7,-,TRBD2,TRBV15,TGTGCCACCAGCAGAGAGGGGACTAGCGGGGGTACCTACGAGCAGTACTTC,CATSREGTSGGTYEQYF
TRBJ2-2,-,TRBD2,TRBV5-4,TGTGCCAGCAGCGGGACTAGCCCGAACACCGGGGAGCTGTTTTTT,CASSGTSPNTGELFF
TRBJ2-7,-,TRBD2,TRBV27,TGTGCCAGCAGCCGACTCACTAGCGGGGCTATCTACGAGCAGTACTTC,CASSRLTSGAIYEQYF
TRBJ2-3,-,-,TRBV7-7,TGTGCCAGCAGCTCAGGGGGCACAGATACGCAGTATTTT,CASSSGGTDTQYF
TRBJ2-2,-,TRBD2,TRBV10-2,TGCGCCAGCACCAAACCTGGACTAGCGGGGGACACCGGGGAGCTGTTTTTT,CASTKPGLAGDTGELFF
TRBJ1-5,-,TRBD1,TRBV4-2,TGTGCCAGCAGCCAACGGACAGGAGTTTTTATGCCCCAGCATTTT,CASSQRTGVFMPQHF
TRBJ2-7,-,-,TRBV25-1,TGTGCCAGCAGTAGGGGGGGGGCCGACGAGCAGTACTTC,CASSRGGADEQYF
TRBJ2-1,-,-,TRBV6-5,TGTGCCAGCAGGGCCGGGACACCGTACAATGAGCAGTTCTTC,CASRAGTPYNEQFF
TRBJ2-7,-,-,TRBV6-1,TGTGCCAGCAGTGAACAACCAGGCCAGGGCTACGAGCAGTACTTC,CASSEQPGQGYEQYF
TRBJ1-5,-,TRBD1,TRBV7-9,TGTGCCAGCAGCTTAGGGTCAGGGGGCGATGATCAGCCCCAGCATTTT,CASSLGSGGDDQPQHF
TRBJ1-5,-,-,TRBV19,TGTGCCAGTAGTGGAGGGCGGAGGCAGCCCCAGCATTTT,CASSGGRRQPQHF
TRBJ2-3,-,TRBD1,TRBV4-1,TGCGCCTCCGAAGGGGGCATAACAGATACGCAGTATTTT,CASEGGITDTQYF
TRBJ1-2,once,TRBD1,TRBV9,TGTGCCAGCAGCGTAGGACAGGGGAACTATGGCTACACCTTC,CASSVGQGNYGYTF
TRBJ2-2,-,-,TRBV1,TGCACCAGCAGCCAAGCCGCGAAATCAGGGCGACGCGGCACCGGGGAGCTGTTTTTT,CTSSQAAKSGRRGTGELFF
TRBJ2-1,-,TRBD2,TRBV18,TGTGCCAGCTCAGGCAGCGGGGGGCTTCTAAATGAGCAGTTCTTC,CASSGSGGLLNEQFF
TRBJ1-2,-,-,TRBV20-1,TGCAGTGCTAGAGACGGTGGCTACACCTTC,CSARDGGYTF
TRBJ1-4,-,-,TRBV19,TGTGCCAGTAGCCCTGACAGCCTTAATGAAAAACTGTTTTTT,CASSPDSLNEKLFF
TRBJ1-4,few,-,TRBV6-5,TGTGCCAGCAGTTACGTACAGGGTAGTGAAAAACTGTTTTTT,CASSYVQGSEKLFF
TRBJ2-4,few,-,TRBV11-1,TGTGCCAGCAGCGCTAGAAGGTCCCTAGCCAAAAACATTCAGTACTTC,CASSARRSLAKNIQYF
TRBJ2-3,-,TRBD2,TRBV6-6,TGTGCCAGCAGCCCCGGGAGGGGAGATACGCAGTATTTT,CASSPGRGDTQYF
TRBJ1-5,few,TRBD1,TRBV2,TGTGCCAGCACCCAGGGGGCCTATAGCAATCAGCCCCAGCATTTT,CASTQGAYSNQPQHF
TRBJ2-2,-,-,TRBV6-7,TGTGCCAGCAGTTACCCGTTGAGAGGGTCGAACACCGGGGAGCTGTTTTTT,CASSYPLRGSNTGELFF
TRBJ2-1,-,TRBD1,TRBV2,TGTGCCAGCAGCGCCGGGACAGGGATTATTGATGAGCAGTTCTTC,CASSAGTGIIDEQFF
TRBJ2-7,-,TRBD1,TRBV7-8,TGTGCCAGCAGCGGCCGGACAGGGGGATTCTACGAGCAGTACTTC,CASSGRTGGFYEQYF
TRBJ2-1,-,-,TRBV7-6,TGTGCCAGCAGCTTAGCTTACAGGGTACTCAATGAGCAGTTCTTC,CASSLAYRVLNEQFF
TRBJ2-1,-,TRBD2,TRBV13,TGTGCCAGCAAAACCCCGGGACTAGCGGGGGGGCCTCCCCCCTACAATGAGCAGTTCTTC,CASKTPGLAGGPPPYNEQFF
TRBJ2-7,-,-,TRBV4-2,TGTGCCAGCAGCCAGGCGGGCGGGGGCTGGGAGCAGTACTTC,CASSQAGGGWEQYF
TRBJ1-1,many,TRBD1,TRBV10-3,TGTGCCATCAGGAATACAGGGGGCGAACCTGAAGCTTTCTTT,CAIRNTGGEPEAFF
TRBJ1-3,-,-,TRBV9,TGTGCCAGCAGCGCCAGAATGTTCTCTGGAAACACCATATATTTT,CASSARMFSGNTIYF
TRBJ2-2,-,-,TRBV5-1,TGCGCCAGCAGCTCCTATACTAGCTACGCCGGGGGGCTGTTTTTT,CASSSYTSYAGGLFF
TRBJ2-6,few,-,TRBV5-1,TGCGCCAGCAGCGATAGCCGGGTTGGGGCCAACGTCCTGACTTTC,CASSDSRVGANVLTF
TRBJ2-1,-,TRBD1,TRBV29-1,TGCAGCGTTGAAGGGATACCGGGACAGGGTAGTGAGCAGTTCTTC,CSVEGIPGQGSEQFF
TRBJ1-1,-,-,TRBV4-1,TGCGCCAGCAGCCAAGGGATTGGGCAGCTTGAAGCTTTCTTT,CASSQGIGQLEAFF
TRBJ2-5,-,TRBD1,TRBV5-1,TGCGCCAGCAGCTTGTGGGACAGGGGAGAGACCCAGTACTTC,CASSLWDRGETQYF
TRBJ2-7,-,-,TRBV19,TGTGCCAGTAGTATGTCGGCAGGGCACTCTATCTACGAGCAGTACTTC,CASSMSAGHSIYEQYF
TRBJ1-2,few,TRBD1,TRBV5-6,TGTGCCAGCAGCTTAACACAGGGGGACTATGGCTACACCTTC,CASSLTQGDYGYTF
TRBJ2-3,-,TRBD2,TRBV5-4,TGTGCCAGCAGCTTGGTCGGGGGGAACACAGATACGCAGTATTTT,CASSLVGGNTDTQYF
TRBJ1-4,-,-,TRBV19,TGTGCCAGTAGGCCTCGGGGAGCAACTAATGAAAAACTGTTTTTT,CASRPRGATNEKLFF
TRBJ1-1,few,-,TRBV6-5,TGTGCCAGCAGTTACTCCTTGTACACTGAAGCTTTCTTT,CASSYSLYTEAFF
TRBJ2-3,-,-,TRBV19,TGTGCCAGTTCTTCGAACCGGGCAGATACGCAGTATTTT,CASSSNRADTQYF
TRBJ2-5,-,TRBD2,TRBV7-7,TGTGCTAGCAGCCAGGGACTAGCGGGGTCCGAAGAGACCCAGTACTTC,CASSQGLAGSEETQYF
TRBJ2-7,-,TRBD1,TRBV9,TGTGCCAGCAGCGCCGGACAGGCGGGTGAGCAGTACTTC,CASSAGQAGEQYF
TRBJ2-7,-,TRBD1,TRBV4-1,TGCGCCAGCAGCCGAGGACAGGGGGGGAGCACCTACGAGCAGTACTTC,CASSRGQGGSTYEQYF